These T cell receptor beta chains were read from a single sample in a study of shared clonotypes between healthy human individuals. Data came from immunoSEQ multiplex PCR; TCRdb stores just in-frame clones and leaves some out. The repertoire holds about 590,000 clones, with nearly 97% as singletons. Sample: naive CD8+ T cells sorted from blood. The receptors come from a woman aged 25 to 39 in good health. Each CDR3 is given with its conserved first and last residue. Fields, in order: V gene, J gene, CDR3 protein.

V gene: TRBV4-1; J gene: TRBJ2-1; CDR3 protein: CASSQRVAGGRRTPLVNEQFF
V gene: TRBV14; J gene: TRBJ2-3; CDR3 protein: CASSPSLETDTQYF
V gene: TRBV5-3; J gene: TRBJ2-5; CDR3 protein: CARSNRQETQYF
V gene: TRBV7-9; J gene: TRBJ2-7; CDR3 protein: CASSLFNEQYF
V gene: TRBV10-2; J gene: TRBJ1-2; CDR3 protein: CASSESAYANYGYTF
V gene: TRBV2; J gene: TRBJ2-4; CDR3 protein: CATIWMGAKNIQYF
V gene: TRBV29-1; J gene: TRBJ1-5; CDR3 protein: CSVGTDSNQPQHF
V gene: TRBV5-6; J gene: TRBJ1-3; CDR3 protein: CASSRGLSGNTIYF
V gene: TRBV28; J gene: TRBJ1-4; CDR3 protein: CASKVGNPNEKLFF
V gene: TRBV6-5; J gene: TRBJ1-1; CDR3 protein: CASSYSRDPANEAFF
V gene: TRBV27; J gene: TRBJ2-1; CDR3 protein: CASSLRTGTYNEQFF
V gene: TRBV28; J gene: TRBJ2-7; CDR3 protein: CASSLGLAGGQVSYEQYF
V gene: TRBV30; J gene: TRBJ2-7; CDR3 protein: CAWSLGATYEQYF
V gene: TRBV6-1; J gene: TRBJ2-2; CDR3 protein: CASRTRPGIGELFF
V gene: TRBV28; J gene: TRBJ2-1; CDR3 protein: CASSLPGLAYNEQFF
V gene: TRBV27; J gene: TRBJ2-7; CDR3 protein: CASSLTDEQYF
V gene: TRBV9; J gene: TRBJ2-1; CDR3 protein: CASSVGQNEQFF
V gene: TRBV4-1; J gene: TRBJ1-5; CDR3 protein: CASSQGVRGDQPQHF
V gene: TRBV21-1; J gene: TRBJ2-7; CDR3 protein: CASSTKKGYLSYEQYF